This T cell receptor beta chain appears in the sequencing data of a study of beta chain features in type 1 diabetes. Study-wide results and limits: Cells with high TCR expression could be over-represented when cDNA is sequenced. VDJ junctions sequenced from type 1 diabetes patients showed fewer insertions and more deletions. The study found moderately but significantly shorter TCRB CDR3s in all four CD4+ subsets of Type 1 diabetes patients. A greater similarity of naive, central memory and Treg TCRB repertoires was seen among patients than among healthy donors.

This clone was seen more than once but under ten times. The antigen remains undetermined. Germline V gives CDR1 MDHEN, CDR2 SYDVKM. Trimming shortened V by 2 bases and J by 0 bases, and 7 bases separated the two germline ends. CDR3 length: 14 amino acids. Reverse transcription of all isolated RNA meant that expressed TCRB transcripts were sequenced. The method was immunoSEQ multiplex PCR; TCRdb's version includes in-frame clones alone and lacks a portion of them. In the table there are 400,000 to 450,000 clones, approximately 13% of which are singletons. This sequence was found in a young man in good health. The chain joins TRBV28 to TRBJ1-1; D possibly corresponds to TRBD1 (5 bases). The specimen sequenced was naive CD4+ T cells from blood. CDR3 nucleotides: TGTGCCAGCAGTTTAGCAGGGATGAACACTGAAGCTTTCTTT. Translation: CASSLAGMNTEAFF.